The source of this T cell receptor (beta chain) is a study of cytomegalovirus exposure and HLA in healthy donors. 60 Vbeta and 13 Jbeta primers were used in PCR. Sequenced by immunoSEQ multiplex PCR; TCRdb stores in-frame clones only, minus some. This table holds 150,000 to 200,000 clones, roughly 87% found once. Study-wide results and limits: Immune exposure information comprised only CMV serostatus.

Details on this clone: Antigen: not known.

The ends were cut back, 2 bases at V and 8 bases at J, with 12 bases in the middle. Germline CDR1 MNHEY, CDR2 SMNVEV (reference sequence). The CDR3 covers 14 residues. The chain joins TRBV27 to TRBJ1-4; no clear D. The TCR was taken from a man over 45 in good health and CMV-seropositive. The sequencing sample was made of PBMCs. The CDR3, as DNA: TGTGCCAGCAGTTTAGCACTATCCGGGGAAAAACTGTTTTTT. This codes for CASSLALSGEKLFF.